Listed below are T cell receptor beta chains from one sample, sequenced in a study of T cell responses to AZD1222 COVID-19 vaccine. The data were produced by immunoSEQ multiplex PCR, yet TCRdb's version contains in-frame clones alone and is incomplete. The top ten clones hold 7.5% to 9.5% of a sample with around 99,000 clones, 92% of them seen once. The sequences come from peripheral blood, collected 28 days after the second AZD1222 dose. The receptors here all came from an adult who received the AZD1222 COVID-19 vaccine. CDR3s include the opening cysteine and the closing phenylalanine or tryptophan. A D gene is named only where the DNA matches it firmly. For some rows the clone size is stated as once, few or many, or as a class when expanded; others skip it.

cdr3_aa cdr3_nt d_call j_call v_call clone_size
CASRQGARNSPLHF TGTGCCAGTAGACAGGGGGCGCGGAATTCACCCCTCCACTTT TRBD1 TRBJ1-6 TRBV19 .
CASSSTGGYSGNTIYF TGTGCCAGTAGTTCGACCGGGGGCTACTCTGGAAACACCATATATTTT . TRBJ1-3 TRBV19 .
CASSRLAGAGQYF TGTGCCAGCAGCCGTCTGGCGGGAGCGGGACAGTACTTC TRBD2 TRBJ2-7 TRBV28 .
CAWNLGTVRGEVEKLFF TGTGCCTGGAACTTAGGGACGGTCCGGGGCGAAGTTGAAAAACTGTTTTTT . TRBJ1-4 TRBV30 .
CASSRTGGYYNEQFF TGTGCCAGCAGCCGCACGGGAGGATACTACAATGAGCAGTTCTTC TRBD2 TRBJ2-1 TRBV6-2/TRBV6-3 .
CASRRDRNYGYTF TGTGCCAGCAGACGGGACAGGAACTATGGCTACACCTTC TRBD1 TRBJ1-2 TRBV6-5 .
CASSLGLVRAGNTIYF TGTGCCAGCAGCTTAGGTCTTGTCAGGGCTGGAAACACCATATATTTT . TRBJ1-3 TRBV7-8 .
CASSLSVQSSYEQYF TGTGCCAGCAGCTTATCTGTACAAAGCTCCTACGAGCAGTACTTC . TRBJ2-7 TRBV7-2 .
CASSWGDEQYF TGTGCCAGCAGTTGGGGGGACGAGCAGTACTTC . TRBJ2-7 TRBV28 .
CASRELRVGTSGPSRSYNEQFF TGTGCCAGCAGGGAACTGAGGGTCGGGACTAGCGGGCCCTCCAGGTCCTACAATGAGCAGTTCTTC TRBD2 TRBJ2-1 TRBV28 .
CASSLRDQPQHF TGTGCCAGCAGCCTTAGGGATCAGCCCCAGCATTTT . TRBJ1-5 TRBV5-6 .
CASSPPPGRESEKLFF TGTGCCAGCTCACCACCCCCAGGCCGAGAGAGTGAAAAACTGTTTTTT . TRBJ1-4 TRBV18 .
CASSQLGQGDYNSPLHF TGTGCCAGCAGCCAACTGGGTCAGGGAGATTATAATTCACCCCTCCACTTT . TRBJ1-6 TRBV4-2 .
CASSSDGYSNQPQHF TGCGCCAGCAGCTCGGACGGTTATAGCAATCAGCCCCAGCATTTT . TRBJ1-5 TRBV5-1 .
CASSFGTGPTEAFF TGTGCCAGCAGCTTCGGGACAGGGCCCACTGAAGCTTTCTTT TRBD1 TRBJ1-1 TRBV7-2 few
CASSAIPSEKLFF TGTGCCAGCAGCGCTATACCCTCGGAAAAACTGTTTTTT . TRBJ1-4 TRBV5-5 .
CASTPRGGQFYEQYF TGTGCCAGCACCCCCCGTGGCGGACAATTTTACGAGCAGTACTTC . TRBJ2-7 TRBV7-9 .
CASSSLGTGGNNQPQHF TGTGCCAGCAGTTCCCTTGGGACAGGGGGTAACAATCAGCCCCAGCATTTT TRBD1 TRBJ1-5 TRBV6-2/TRBV6-3 .
CASSADSYEQYF TGCGCCAGCAGTGCCGACAGCTACGAGCAGTACTTC . TRBJ2-7 TRBV10-2 .
CASSQVQGIQNTGELFF TGTGCCAGCAGCCAAGTCCAGGGAATCCAGAACACCGGGGAGCTGTTTTTT . TRBJ2-2 TRBV3-1/TRBV3-2 .
CASSIWGDPGRNSGNTIYF TGCGCCAGCAGCATATGGGGGGATCCGGGCAGAAACTCTGGAAACACCATATATTTT . TRBJ1-3 TRBV5-1 .
CAREGETQYF TGTGCCAGAGAGGGGGAGACCCAGTACTTC . TRBJ2-5 TRBV19 .
CASSMAEANYGYTF TGTGCCAGTAGTATGGCCGAAGCTAACTATGGCTACACCTTC . TRBJ1-2 TRBV19 .
CASRRTSGMSNEQYF TGTGCCAGCAGACGGACTAGCGGGATGTCTAACGAGCAGTACTTC TRBD2 TRBJ2-7 TRBV5-4 .
CAAKTGGRDTGELFF TGTGCCGCAAAAACGGGGGGGCGAGACACCGGGGAGCTGTTTTTT TRBD2 TRBJ2-2 TRBV10-3 .
CASISGTAYSNQPQHF TGTGCCAGTATTTCTGGGACAGCTTATAGCAATCAGCCCCAGCATTTT TRBD1 TRBJ1-5 TRBV19 .
CASAAPPGGYEQYF TGTGCCAGCGCGGCCCCGCCAGGGGGGTACGAGCAGTACTTC . TRBJ2-7 TRBV2 .
CASSSPGDGYTEAFF TGTGCCAGCAGCTCACCGGGGGACGGTTACACTGAAGCTTTCTTT . TRBJ1-1 TRBV11-2 .
CASSNTGSNQPQHF TGTGCCAGCAGTAACACGGGGTCCAATCAGCCCCAGCATTTT . TRBJ1-5 TRBV2 .
CASNYKGESTEAFF TGTGCCAGCAATTATAAAGGGGAGAGCACTGAAGCTTTCTTT . TRBJ1-1 TRBV6-5 few
CASRGSEEQFF TGTGCCAGCAGGGGGTCCGAGGAGCAGTTCTTC . TRBJ2-1 TRBV3-1/TRBV3-2 .
CASSYSIGQGAGELFF TGTGCCAGCAGTTACTCGATTGGACAGGGGGCCGGGGAGCTGTTTTTT TRBD1 TRBJ2-2 TRBV6-2/TRBV6-3 .
CASSSSWDRGQETQYF TGCGCCAGCAGCTCCTCTTGGGACAGGGGCCAAGAGACCCAGTACTTC TRBD1 TRBJ2-5 TRBV5-1 .
CASNDRMNTEAFF TGTGCCAGTAACGACAGAATGAACACTGAAGCTTTCTTT . TRBJ1-1 TRBV19 .
CASNTGTLGYGYTF TGTGCCAGCAATACCGGGACATTGGGCTATGGCTACACCTTC . TRBJ1-2 TRBV28 .
CASSPETAYEQYF TGTGCCAGCTCACCAGAAACAGCCTACGAGCAGTACTTC . TRBJ2-7 TRBV18 .
CASSLEAISNQPQHF TGTGCCAGCAGCTTGGAAGCGATTAGCAATCAGCCCCAGCATTTT . TRBJ1-5 TRBV5-8 .
CASGHGTSWSEF TGTGCCAGCGGACACGGGACTAGCTGGTCGGAGTTT TRBD2 TRBJ2-3 TRBV12-3/TRBV12-4 .
CASSLSAGPNEKLFF TGTGCCAGCAGCTTATCGGCGGGTCCAAATGAAAAACTGTTTTTT . TRBJ1-4 TRBV7-3 once
CASNEGTGGVDSPLHF TGTGCCAGCAACGAAGGGACAGGGGGGGTCGACTCACCCCTCCACTTT TRBD1 TRBJ1-6 TRBV18 .